This T cell receptor (beta chain) was obtained from a study of T cells in localized non-small cell lung cancer. A word on this clone: Its antigen is currently unknown.

General observations from the study: T cell clonality was highest in uninvolved adjacent lung, above tumor. Of the top 100 tumor clones, median approximately 50 were in adjacent lung, approximately 29 among its top 100.

Assay used: immunoSEQ multiplex PCR; TCRdb lists only in-frame clones, some missing. This table holds over 8,500 clones, about 88% found once. The sequence derives from a male donor aged 60 or over with stage III lung adenocarcinoma. The source material was peripheral blood, sampled before any cancer treatment.

CDR3 nucleotides: TGTGCCAGCAGCTTCGGGCGAGAGACCCAGTACTTC. It codes for CASSFGRETQYF. The chain employs TRBV7-9 and TRBJ2-5; D is undetermined. CDR1 is SEHNR, CDR2 FQNEAQ, per germline (reference sequence). V lost 3 bases and J lost 4, with 6 bases in between. The CDR3 loop spans 12 amino acids.